Shown below are 6 T cell receptor beta chains from a single sample sequenced in a study of T cells in Graves' hyperthyroidism and ophthalmopathy. What was amplified from RNA transcripts were TCR beta CDR3 regions. A set of HTBI primers served as the primers for a first-round RT-PCR of the TCR CDR3. TCRdb recomputed calls from the multiplex PCR reads with MiXCR, one row per CDR3 protein. This repertoire shows fewer than 200,000 distinct CDR3 sequences, 8% to 9.5% found once; its top ten account for approximately 20%. The sequenced sample was blood. The receptors here all came from a woman aged 18-29 years with Graves' hyperthyroidism that later progressed to Graves' ophthalmopathy.

The CDR3 region is CAISSGYNEQFF. The CDR3 coding sequence is TGTGCCATCTCCAGCGGGTACAATGAGCAGTTCTTC. This chain links TRBV6-2 or TRBV6-3 with TRBJ2-1, with a weak D call TRBD2 (6 bases). The CDR3 runs to 12 residues. Trimming shortened V by 10 bases and J by 4 bases, and 11 bases separated the two germline ends. CDR1 and CDR2 from the germline V gene are MNHEY and SVGEGT.

This clonotype was seen ten or more times. The V gene is TRBV5-6, the J gene TRBJ2-7, with TRBD1 matching over 7 bases. Germline trimming cut 4 bases from V and 3 bases from J; bases unmatched to any gene: 7. The CDR3 sequence is 14 residues long. From germline, CDR1 is SGHDT and CDR2 YYEEEE. The CDR3 loop is CASSGPGQIYEQYF. CDR3 nucleotides: TGTGCCAGCAGCGGGCCGGGACAGATCTACGAGCAGTACTTC.

With regard to this clonotype: A junction end diverges from the germline sequence, so it may reflect a read error. The rearrangement uses TRBV5-1 and TRBJ1-1; tentatively, D is TRBD1 (5 bases). Germline values: CDR1 SGHRS, CDR2 YFSETQ. The CDR3 is 16 amino acids. CDR3 sequence (DNA): TGCGCCAGCAGCTTTGGGAGCAACGGGGGTGACACTGAAGCTCTCTTT. This translates into CASSFGSNGGDTEALF.

This clonotype appeared many times. One junction end disagrees with the germline gene, perhaps due to a read error. The chain employs TRBV6-1 and TRBJ1-1; no firm D call. The CDR3 consists of 14 residues. Germline values: CDR1 MNHNS, CDR2 SASEGT. This CDR3 is CASSKALGYTEAFF. CDR3 nucleotide sequence: TGTGCCAGCAGTAAAGCGCTGGGGTACACTGAAGCTTTCTTT.

This clonotype was seen ten or more times. This chain connects TRBV5-4 to TRBJ2-1; 9 nucleotides match TRBD2. The CDR3 consists of 14 residues. The germline gives CDR1 SGHNT, CDR2 YYREEE (reference sequence). With V trimmed by 3 bases and J by 7 bases, 5 bases remained unmatched. CDR3 in amino acids: CASSYGGRGNEQFF. The DNA of the CDR3 is TGTGCCAGCAGCTACGGCGGGAGGGGTAATGAGCAGTTCTTC.

The gene calls are TRBV6-2 or TRBV6-3 and TRBJ1-6, with D hard to call. Germline V gene lookup returns CDR1 MNHEY and CDR2 SVGEGT. The V end lost 5 bases, the J end lost 5 bases, and 10 bases lay between the germline ends. The CDR3 consists of 14 residues. In nucleotides, the CDR3 is TGTGCCAGCAGTAACAGACGGGATAATTCACCCCTCCACTTT. Its protein is CASSNRRDNSPLHF.